This TCR beta chain is from a study of blood T cell repertoires in COVID-19. About the research overall: Acute and convalescent COVID-19 specimens originated in the United States, Italy and Spain. In each case, the material was cDNA or gDNA derived from T cells, B-cell-depleted T cells, or PBMCs.

In germline, CDR1 is KGHDR, CDR2 SFDVKD. The CDR3 contains 17 residues. The ends lost 3 bases at V and 2 bases at J; junction bases unmatched: 7. TCRdb's copy holds only in-frame clones and misses some; the assay was immunoSEQ multiplex PCR. This table has under 250,000 clones, approximately 91% appearing once. The V gene is TRBV24-1, the J gene TRBJ2-2; 8 bases agree with TRBD1. The sequenced material came from peripheral blood. This clonotype originated in a woman between 35 and 50 years old with acute or convalescent COVID-19. CDR3 protein: CATSDHTGTGNTGELFF. CDR3 DNA sequence: TGTGCCACCAGTGATCATACCGGGACAGGAAACACCGGGGAGCTGTTTTTT.